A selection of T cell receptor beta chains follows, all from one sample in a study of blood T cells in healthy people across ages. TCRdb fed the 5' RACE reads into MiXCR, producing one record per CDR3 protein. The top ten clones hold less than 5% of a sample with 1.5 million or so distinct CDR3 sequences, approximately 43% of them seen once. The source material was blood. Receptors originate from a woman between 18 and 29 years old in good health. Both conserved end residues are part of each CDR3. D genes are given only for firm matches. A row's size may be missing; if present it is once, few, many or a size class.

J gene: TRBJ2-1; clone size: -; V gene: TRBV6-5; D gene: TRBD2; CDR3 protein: CASSYSGLAGNSEQFF; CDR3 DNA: TGTGCCAGCAGTTACTCAGGACTAGCGGGTAATAGTGAGCAGTTCTTC
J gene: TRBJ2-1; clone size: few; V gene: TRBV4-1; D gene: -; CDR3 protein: CASSQDPLASNEQFF; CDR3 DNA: TGCGCCAGCAGCCAAGATCCCCTAGCGAGCAATGAGCAGTTCTTC
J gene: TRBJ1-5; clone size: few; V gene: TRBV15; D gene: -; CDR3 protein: CATSSLLNWGQPQHF; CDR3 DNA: TGTGCCACCAGCAGTCTGCTTAACTGGGGTCAGCCCCAGCATTTT
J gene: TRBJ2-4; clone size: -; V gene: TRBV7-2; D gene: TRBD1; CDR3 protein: CASSLTGTRAKNIQYF; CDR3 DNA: TGTGCCAGCAGCCTGACAGGGACGAGGGCCAAAAACATTCAGTACTTC
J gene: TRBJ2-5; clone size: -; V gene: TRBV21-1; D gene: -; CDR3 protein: CASLRLAGLQETQYF; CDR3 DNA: TGTGCCAGCCTGCGACTAGCGGGCCTGCAAGAGACCCAGTACTTC
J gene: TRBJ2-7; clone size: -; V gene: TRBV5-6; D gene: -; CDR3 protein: CASSSMTVSYEQYF; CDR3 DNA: TGTGCCAGCAGCTCGATGACAGTTTCCTACGAGCAGTACTTC
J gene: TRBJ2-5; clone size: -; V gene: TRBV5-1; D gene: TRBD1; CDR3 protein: CASSLRTGDHETQYF; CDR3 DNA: TGCGCCAGCAGCTTAAGGACAGGGGACCACGAGACCCAGTACTTC
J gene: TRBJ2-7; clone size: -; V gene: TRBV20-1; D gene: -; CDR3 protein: CSVMRTNEQYF; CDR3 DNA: TGCAGTGTAATGAGAACCAATGAGCAGTACTTC
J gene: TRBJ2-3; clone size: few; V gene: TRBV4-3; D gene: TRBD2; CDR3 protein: CASSRIKTGTSGTDTQYF; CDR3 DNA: TGCGCCAGCAGCCGGATTAAGACCGGGACTAGCGGCACAGATACGCAGTATTTT
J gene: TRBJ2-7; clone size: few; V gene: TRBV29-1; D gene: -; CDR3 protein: CSVKSPSYEQYF; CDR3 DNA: TGCAGCGTTAAGTCGCCCTCCTACGAGCAGTACTTC
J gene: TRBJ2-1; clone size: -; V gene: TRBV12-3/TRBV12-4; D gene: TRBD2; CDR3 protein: CASTTSGILYEQFF; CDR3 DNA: TGTGCCAGCACCACTAGCGGGATTCTCTACGAGCAGTTCTTC
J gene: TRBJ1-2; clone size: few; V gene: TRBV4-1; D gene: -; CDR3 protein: CASSHIGHKYGYTF; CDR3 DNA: TGCGCCAGCAGCCATATTGGCCACAAGTATGGCTACACCTTC
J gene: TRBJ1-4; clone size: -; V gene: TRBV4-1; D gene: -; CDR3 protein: CASGQGWATNEKLFF; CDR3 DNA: TGCGCCAGCGGCCAAGGGTGGGCAACTAATGAAAAACTGTTTTTT
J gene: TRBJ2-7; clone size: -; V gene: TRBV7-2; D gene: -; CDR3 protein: CASREQGPPYEQYF; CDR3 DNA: TGTGCCAGCAGAGAACAGGGCCCACCCTACGAGCAGTACTTC
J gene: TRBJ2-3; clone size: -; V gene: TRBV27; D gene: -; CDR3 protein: CASSLPGVITDTQYF; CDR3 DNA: TGTGCCAGCAGTTTACCGGGAGTAATCACAGATACGCAGTATTTT
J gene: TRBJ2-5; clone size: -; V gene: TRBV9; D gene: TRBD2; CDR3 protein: CASSVVGLAGVFEQYF; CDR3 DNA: TGTGCCAGCAGCGTAGTGGGACTAGCGGGAGTTTTTGAGCAGTACTTC
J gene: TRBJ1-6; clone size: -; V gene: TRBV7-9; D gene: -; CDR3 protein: CASSATGIGSPPHF; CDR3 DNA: TGTGCCAGCAGCGCTACAGGGATCGGTTCACCCCCCCACTTT
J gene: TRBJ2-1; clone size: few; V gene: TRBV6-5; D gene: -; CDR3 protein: CAGSSRVYNEQFF; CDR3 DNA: TGTGCCGGCAGTTCTAGGGTCTACAATGAGCAGTTCTTC
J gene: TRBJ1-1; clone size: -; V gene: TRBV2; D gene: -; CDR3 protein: CASSDPGVTEAFF; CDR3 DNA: TGTGCCAGCAGTGACCCCGGGGTCACTGAAGCTTTCTTT
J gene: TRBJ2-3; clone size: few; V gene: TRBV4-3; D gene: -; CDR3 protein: CASSRATGVTDTQYF; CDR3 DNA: TGCGCCAGCAGCCGTGCGACCGGGGTCACAGATACGCAGTATTTT
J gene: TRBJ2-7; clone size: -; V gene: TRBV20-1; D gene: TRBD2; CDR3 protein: CSARDHGLAGVSYNEQYF; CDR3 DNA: TGCAGTGCTAGAGATCACGGACTAGCGGGCGTCTCCTACAATGAGCAGTACTTC
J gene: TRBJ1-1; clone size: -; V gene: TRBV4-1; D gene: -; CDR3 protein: CASSQATGMGTEAFF; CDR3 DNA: TGCGCCAGCAGCCAAGCGACAGGTATGGGCACTGAAGCTTTCTTT
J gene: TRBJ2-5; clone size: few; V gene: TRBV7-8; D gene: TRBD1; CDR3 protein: CASSLLRTGVTTQYF; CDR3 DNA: TGTGCCAGCAGCTTACTGAGGACAGGGGTCACGACCCAGTACTTC
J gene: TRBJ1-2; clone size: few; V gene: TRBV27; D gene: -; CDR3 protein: CASSPDRMVLYGYTF; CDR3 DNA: TGTGCCAGTAGTCCCGACAGAATGGTACTCTATGGCTACACCTTC
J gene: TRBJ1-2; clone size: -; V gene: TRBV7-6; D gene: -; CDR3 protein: CASSPNPSRNLLGGYTF; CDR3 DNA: TGTGCCAGCAGCCCTAACCCTTCACGGAACCTGCTGGGGGGCTACACCTTC
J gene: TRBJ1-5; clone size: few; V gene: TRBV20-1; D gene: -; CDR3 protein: CSARGPLGRSYSNQPQHF; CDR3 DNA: TGCAGTGCTAGAGGTCCCCTGGGCAGGAGCTATAGCAATCAGCCCCAGCATTTT
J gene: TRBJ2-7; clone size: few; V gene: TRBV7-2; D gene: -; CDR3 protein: CASSTSDINYEQYF; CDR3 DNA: TGTGCCAGCAGCACCAGTGACATCAACTACGAGCAGTACTTC
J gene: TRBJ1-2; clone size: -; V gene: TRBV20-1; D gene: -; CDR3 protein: CSAERGRQPNYGYTF; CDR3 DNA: TGCAGTGCTGAAAGGGGCAGGCAACCTAACTATGGCTACACCTTC
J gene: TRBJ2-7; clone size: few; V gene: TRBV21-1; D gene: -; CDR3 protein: CASRVHDYFYEQYF; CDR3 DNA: TGTGCCAGCAGGGTGCATGATTACTTCTACGAGCAGTACTTC
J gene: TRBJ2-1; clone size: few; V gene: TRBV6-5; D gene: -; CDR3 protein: CASSWGVGRRRVYNEQFF; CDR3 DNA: TGTGCCAGCAGTTGGGGGGTTGGGCGACGTAGAGTCTACAATGAGCAGTTCTTC
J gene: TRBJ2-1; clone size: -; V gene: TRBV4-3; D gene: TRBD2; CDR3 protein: CASSQTLAGDYNEQFF; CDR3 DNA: TGCGCCAGCAGCCAAACACTAGCGGGGGACTACAATGAGCAGTTCTTC
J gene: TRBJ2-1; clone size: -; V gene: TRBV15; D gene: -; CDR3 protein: CATSRDGHFPGQVLLAGSNNEQFF; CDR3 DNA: TGTGCCACCAGCAGAGATGGCCATTTTCCGGGACAGGTTCTTCTAGCGGGGTCCAACAATGAGCAGTTCTTC
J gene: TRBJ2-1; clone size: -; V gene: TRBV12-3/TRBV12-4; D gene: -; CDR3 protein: CASSLVRGYNEQFF; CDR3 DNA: TGCGCCAGCAGCTTGGTTAGGGGATACAATGAGCAGTTCTTC
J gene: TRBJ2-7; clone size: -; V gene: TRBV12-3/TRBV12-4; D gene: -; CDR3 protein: CASSGWGRLSYEQYF; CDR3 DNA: TGTGCCAGCAGTGGCTGGGGCAGGCTCTCCTACGAGCAGTACTTC
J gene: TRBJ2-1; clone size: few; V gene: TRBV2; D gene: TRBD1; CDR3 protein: CARRTGYNEQFF; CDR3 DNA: TGTGCCAGGAGGACAGGATACAATGAGCAGTTCTTC
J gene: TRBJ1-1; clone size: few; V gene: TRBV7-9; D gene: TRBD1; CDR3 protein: CASSPGQGDNTEAFF; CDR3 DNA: TGTGCCAGCAGCCCAGGACAGGGGGATAACACTGAAGCTTTCTTT
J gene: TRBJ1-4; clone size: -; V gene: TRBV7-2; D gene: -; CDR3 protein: CASSLAAGAVDEKLFF; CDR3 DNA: TGTGCCAGCAGCTTAGCGGCGGGGGCAGTCGATGAAAAACTGTTTTTT
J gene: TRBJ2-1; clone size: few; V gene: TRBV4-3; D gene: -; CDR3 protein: CASSQSLGGSGYNEQFF; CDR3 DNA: TGCGCCAGCAGCCAATCCCTAGGAGGGAGTGGGTACAATGAGCAGTTCTTC
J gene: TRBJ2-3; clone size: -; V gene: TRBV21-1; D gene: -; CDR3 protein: CASSKALVAGASTDTQYF; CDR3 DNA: TGTGCCAGCAGCAAAGCGCTTGTAGCGGGGGCGAGCACAGATACGCAGTATTTT
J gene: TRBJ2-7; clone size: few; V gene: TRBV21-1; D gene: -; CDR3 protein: CASTKRPGTGPHNEQYF; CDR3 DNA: TGTGCCAGCACCAAGAGACCCGGGACAGGACCCCACAATGAGCAGTACTTC
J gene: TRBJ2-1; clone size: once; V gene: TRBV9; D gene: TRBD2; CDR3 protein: CASSVEGGGAGNEQFF; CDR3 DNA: TGTGCCAGCAGCGTAGAAGGCGGGGGGGCCGGGAATGAGCAGTTCTTC
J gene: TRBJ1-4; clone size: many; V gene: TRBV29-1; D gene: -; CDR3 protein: CSVDWGEKLFF; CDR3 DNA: TGCAGCGTTGACTGGGGTGAAAAACTGTTTTTT
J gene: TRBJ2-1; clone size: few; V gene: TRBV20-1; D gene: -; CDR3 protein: CSARVAAYYNEQFF; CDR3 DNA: TGCAGTGCTAGAGTGGCAGCATACTACAATGAGCAGTTCTTC
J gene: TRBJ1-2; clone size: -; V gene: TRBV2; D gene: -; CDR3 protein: CASSEKLLGYGYTF; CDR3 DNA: TGTGCCAGCAGTGAAAAATTATTGGGTTATGGCTACACCTTC
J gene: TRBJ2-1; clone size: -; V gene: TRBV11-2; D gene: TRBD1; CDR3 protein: CASSSLDRESCNEQFF; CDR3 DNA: TGTGCCAGCAGCTCCTTAGACAGGGAGTCCTGCAATGAGCAGTTCTTC
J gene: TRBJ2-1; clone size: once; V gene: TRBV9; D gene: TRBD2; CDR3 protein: CASSQGTSGSPNLGDEQFF; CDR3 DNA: TGTGCCAGCAGTCAGGGGACTAGCGGGAGTCCAAATTTAGGAGACGAGCAGTTCTTC
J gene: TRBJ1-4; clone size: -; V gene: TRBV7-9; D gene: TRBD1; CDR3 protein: CASSFAGTGDEKLFF; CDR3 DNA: TGTGCCAGCAGCTTCGCCGGGACAGGGGATGAAAAACTGTTTTTT
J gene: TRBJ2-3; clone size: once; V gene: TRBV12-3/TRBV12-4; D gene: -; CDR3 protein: CASSLRQGSTREQYF; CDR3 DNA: TGTGCCAGCAGCCTTAGACAAGGGTCGACCCGGGAACAGTATTTT
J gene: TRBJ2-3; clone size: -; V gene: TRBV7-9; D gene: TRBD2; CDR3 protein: CASSSSSGGEGTDTQYF; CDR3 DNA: TGTGCCAGCAGCTCCTCTAGCGGGGGAGAAGGCACAGATACGCAGTATTTT